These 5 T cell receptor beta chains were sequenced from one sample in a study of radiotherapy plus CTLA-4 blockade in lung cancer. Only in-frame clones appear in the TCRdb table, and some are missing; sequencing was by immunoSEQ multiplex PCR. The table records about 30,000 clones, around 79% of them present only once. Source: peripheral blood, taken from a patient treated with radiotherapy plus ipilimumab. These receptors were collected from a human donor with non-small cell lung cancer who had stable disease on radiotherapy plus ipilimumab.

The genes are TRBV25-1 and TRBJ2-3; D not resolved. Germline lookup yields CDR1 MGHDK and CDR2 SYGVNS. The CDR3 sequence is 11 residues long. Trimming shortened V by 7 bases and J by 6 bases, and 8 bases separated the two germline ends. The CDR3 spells CASTSLDTQYF. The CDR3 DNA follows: TGTGCCAGCACTAGTCTGGATACGCAGTATTTT.

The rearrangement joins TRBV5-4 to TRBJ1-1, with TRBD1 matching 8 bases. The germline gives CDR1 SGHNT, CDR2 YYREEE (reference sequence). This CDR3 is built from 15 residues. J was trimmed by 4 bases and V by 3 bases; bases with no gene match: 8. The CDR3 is CASSSLDRDLTEAFF. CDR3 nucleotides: TGTGCCAGCAGCTCCCTGGACAGGGACCTCACTGAAGCTTTCTTT.

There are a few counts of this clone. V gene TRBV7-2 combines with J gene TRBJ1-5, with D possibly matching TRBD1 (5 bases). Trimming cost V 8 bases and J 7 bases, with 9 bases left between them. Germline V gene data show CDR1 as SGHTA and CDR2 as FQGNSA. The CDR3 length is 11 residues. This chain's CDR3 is CASGWGQPQHF. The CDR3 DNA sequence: TGTGCCAGCGGATGGGGCCAGCCCCAGCATTTT.

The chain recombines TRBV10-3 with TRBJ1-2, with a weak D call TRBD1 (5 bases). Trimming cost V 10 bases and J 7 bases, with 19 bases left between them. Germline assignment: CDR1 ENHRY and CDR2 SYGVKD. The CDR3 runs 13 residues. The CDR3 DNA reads TGTGCCAGCTTCGGGACCGGAGGGTCTGGCTACACCTTC. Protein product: CASFGTGGSGYTF.

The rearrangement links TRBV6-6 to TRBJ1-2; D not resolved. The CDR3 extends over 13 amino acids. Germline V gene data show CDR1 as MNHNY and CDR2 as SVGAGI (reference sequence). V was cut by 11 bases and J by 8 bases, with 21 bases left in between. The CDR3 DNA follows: TGTGCCGCCATGGCGGAGACTGTGGGAGGCTACACCTTC. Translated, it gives CAAMAETVGGYTF.